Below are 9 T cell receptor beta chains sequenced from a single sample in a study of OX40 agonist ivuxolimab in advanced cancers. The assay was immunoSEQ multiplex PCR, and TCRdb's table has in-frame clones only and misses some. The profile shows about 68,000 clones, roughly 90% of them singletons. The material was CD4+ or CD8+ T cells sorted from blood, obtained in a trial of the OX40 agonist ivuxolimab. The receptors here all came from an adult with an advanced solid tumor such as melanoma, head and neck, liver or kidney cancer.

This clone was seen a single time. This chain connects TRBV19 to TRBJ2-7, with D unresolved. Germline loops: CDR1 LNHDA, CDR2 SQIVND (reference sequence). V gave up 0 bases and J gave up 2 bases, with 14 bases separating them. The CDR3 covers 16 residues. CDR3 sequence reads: CASSIDHFTPTYEQYF. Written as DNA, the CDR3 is TGTGCCAGTAGTATAGATCATTTTACCCCGACCTACGAGCAGTACTTC.

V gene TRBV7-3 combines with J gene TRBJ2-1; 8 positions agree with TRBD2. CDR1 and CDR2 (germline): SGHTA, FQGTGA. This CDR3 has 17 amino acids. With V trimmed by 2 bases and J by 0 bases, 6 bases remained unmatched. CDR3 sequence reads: CASSLYYSGSSYNEQFF. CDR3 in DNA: TGTGCCAGCAGCTTATACTACAGCGGGAGCTCCTACAATGAGCAGTTCTTC. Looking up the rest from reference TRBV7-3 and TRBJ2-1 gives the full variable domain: GAGVSQTPSNKVTEKGKYVELRCDPISGHTALYWYRQSLGQGPEFLIYFQGTGAADDSGLPNDRFFAVRPEGSVSTLKIQRTERGDSAVYLCASSLYYSGSSYNEQFFGPGTRLTVL.

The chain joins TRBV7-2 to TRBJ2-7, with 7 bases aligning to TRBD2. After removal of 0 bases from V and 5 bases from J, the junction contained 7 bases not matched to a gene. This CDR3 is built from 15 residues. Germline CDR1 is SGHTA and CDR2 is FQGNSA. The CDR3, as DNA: TGTGCCAGCAGCTTAGCGGGAGGGCCAAAGGACGAGCAGTACTTC. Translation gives CASSLAGGPKDEQYF.

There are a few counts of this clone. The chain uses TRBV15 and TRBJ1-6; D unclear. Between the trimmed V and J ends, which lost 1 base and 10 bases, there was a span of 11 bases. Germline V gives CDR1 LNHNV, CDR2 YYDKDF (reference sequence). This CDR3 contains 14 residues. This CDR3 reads CATSRVDPGSPLHF. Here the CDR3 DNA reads TGTGCCACCAGCAGAGTCGACCCAGGCTCACCCCTCCACTTT.

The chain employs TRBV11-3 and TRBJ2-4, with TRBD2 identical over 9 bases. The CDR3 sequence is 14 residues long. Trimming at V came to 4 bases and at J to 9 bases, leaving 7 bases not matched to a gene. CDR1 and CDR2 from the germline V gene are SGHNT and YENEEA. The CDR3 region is CASSSRSAGGIQYF. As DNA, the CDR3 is TGTGCCAGCAGCTCCCGATCAGCGGGAGGCATTCAGTACTTC.

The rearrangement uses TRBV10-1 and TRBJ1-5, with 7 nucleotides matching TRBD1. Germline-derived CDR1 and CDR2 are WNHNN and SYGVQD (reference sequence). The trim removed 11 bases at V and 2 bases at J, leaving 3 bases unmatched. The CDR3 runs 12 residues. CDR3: CAGGQGNQPQHF. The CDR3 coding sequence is TGCGCCGGTGGACAGGGCAATCAGCCCCAGCATTTT.

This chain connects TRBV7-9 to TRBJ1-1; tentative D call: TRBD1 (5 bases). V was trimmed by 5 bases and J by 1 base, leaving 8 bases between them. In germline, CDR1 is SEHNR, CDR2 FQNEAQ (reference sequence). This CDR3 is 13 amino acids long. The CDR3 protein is CASSRGANTEAFF. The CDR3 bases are TGTGCCAGCAGCCGGGGCGCGAACACTGAAGCTTTCTTT.

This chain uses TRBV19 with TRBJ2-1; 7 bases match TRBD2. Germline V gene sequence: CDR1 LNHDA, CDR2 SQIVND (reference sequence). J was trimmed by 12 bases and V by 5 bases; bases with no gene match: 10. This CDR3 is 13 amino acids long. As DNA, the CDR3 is TGTGCCAGTAGTGGGGCGGGAGTTGGGGTGCAGTTCTTC. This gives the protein CASSGAGVGVQFF.

The CDR3 loop is CASSLEPSGLTYEQYF. CDR3 coding DNA: TGCGCCAGCAGCTTGGAACCCTCGGGACTAACCTACGAGCAGTACTTC. This sequence joins TRBV5-1 and TRBJ2-7, with 7 bases matching TRBD2. Trimming cost V 0 bases and J 2 bases; bases outside gene matches: 8. Looked up from germline, CDR1 is SGHRS and CDR2 is YFSETQ. This CDR3 comprises 16 residues.